This T cell receptor beta chain was recovered during a study of blood T cell repertoires in COVID-19. Study overall: Sources were T cells, B-cell-depleted T cells, or PBMCs; the material itself was cDNA or gDNA.

V gave up 5 bases and J gave up 4 bases, with 12 bases separating them. The germline CDR1 and CDR2 sequences are MDHEN and SYDVKM. This CDR3 contains 13 residues. Source study methods: Reference gene primer amplification yielded estimated nucleated cell counts. Sequencing was performed with immunoSEQ multiplex PCR; in TCRdb, only in-frame clones are kept and a portion is missing. The DNA was the basis for D and trimming; V, J and clone size are from that table. Of 200,000 to 250,000 clones in the sample, 85% to 90% were seen once. Sequenced: peripheral blood. The sequence was collected from a man aged 30-40 years with COVID-19, enrolled during active disease. The V call is TRBV28, the J call TRBJ2-7; TRBD1 might be the D (5 bases). For the CDR3, the DNA is TGTGCCAGCAGTCCCGACAGTGGTTACGAGCAGTACTTC. This encodes CASSPDSGYEQYF.